The TCR beta chain described here comes from a study of T cells in localized non-small cell lung cancer. Findings of the study overall: Higher adjacent-lung clonality was associated with shorter survival. Measurement of T cell clonality placed uninvolved adjacent lung highest, above the level in tumor.

Germline-derived CDR1 and CDR2 are SQVTM and ANQGSEA. V was cut by 0 bases and J by 4 bases, with 12 bases left in between. CDR3 size: 14 residues. Profiling relied on immunoSEQ multiplex PCR, and the TCRdb table lists in-frame clones only, not all of them. The data hold some 20,000 clones, with about 91% observed a single time. This clone was observed a few times. Its antigen remains unidentified. The source was peripheral blood, collected before any cancer treatment. The TCR comes from a woman aged 35-75 years with stage I lung adenocarcinoma. The chain combines TRBV29-1 with TRBJ1-1; the D gene is possibly TRBD1 (5 bases). CDR3 nucleotide sequence: TGCAGCGTTGAAGAGGTGGCAGGGAGCACTGAAGCTTTCTTT. Its protein is CSVEEVAGSTEAFF.